Detailed here is one T cell receptor (beta chain). This clonotype has a count of ten or more. Its specific antigen is unknown. Nothing much larger sits one base from this clone, and base qualities are not available. From cysteine to phenylalanine, the CDR3 is 14 amino acids long. The retained sequence is limited to the CDR3, 42 bases, with the frame set at the first base. V is pruned by 3 bases and J by 4 bases, leaving 5 bases of the junction without a gene match. CDR1 and CDR2, looked up from the germline V gene, are SNHLY and FYNNEI. The TCR beta CDR3 regions were amplified from RNA transcripts. A first-round RT-PCR of the TCR CDR3 used the HTBI primer set with the Qiagen OneStep RT-PCR kit. Libraries were constructed in a second round of multiplex PCR, after which size selection and purification were carried out. Libraries were sequenced paired-end with 100 bp reads on an Illumina HiSeq2000. Per the original workflow: SOAPnuke was used to process the raw data, with reads discarded if the reads contained adapters or uncalled bases, had a mean Phred below 15, or lacked an exact constant-primer or identifier match. High-quality paired reads were merged with COPE v1.2.5, and unique nucleotide sequences were defined as clonotypes. MiTCR v1.1 was used to align clonotypes to the IMGT TRBV, TRBD and TRBJ reference segments. The analysis included only V-J combinations with a frequency above 0.0001, which together covered more than 99% of the repertoires. A TCS score was defined as the ratio between F50 (clonal expansion) and ExV (chaos), using BLOSUM62-based TCRdist between CDR3 peptides within each V-J. Welch's t-statistics and random forest reduced around 520 V-J features to some 14, which were used in a naive Bayes classifier (R e1071). TCRdb reworked the public reads: Q25 trimming with fastp, MiXCR clone assembly, productive beta chains retained. Entries are consolidated by CDR3 protein sequence, retaining the most common genes and DNA. Here the V and J calls rest on TCRdb's processing, not on the authors' analysis. In this sample the table shows a few hundred thousand distinct CDR3 sequences, roughly 15% of which occur a single time. Together, the top ten hold roughly 13% of the sample.

The data derive from a study of T cells in Graves' hyperthyroidism and ophthalmopathy (dated by TCRdb to between 2017 and 2020). About the investigation overall: Peripheral blood was collected at initial diagnosis, before any treatment. Once sampling was done, hyperthyroidism patients were given methimazole at a starting dose of 30 mg daily, whereas ophthalmopathy patients were given high-dose intravenous methylprednisolone. To identify TCR V-J signatures that set the groups apart, the researchers used a discovery cohort of 100 patients, made up of approximately 43 with Graves' ophthalmopathy and 57 with stable Graves' hyperthyroidism. Thyroid tissue and blood T-cell repertoires from six Graves' hyperthyroidism patients were also compared in the study. According to the paper, TCR Vbeta CDR3 sequencing was carried out on some 130 peripheral blood samples, which came from approximately 43 ophthalmopathy, about 75 hyperthyroidism and around 17 progressor patients. For training and testing, the 100 patients in the discovery cohort were randomly divided in a 7:3 ratio. Whether ophthalmopathy could be predicted prospectively was tested in an independent validation cohort made up of roughly 19 hyperthyroidism patients plus 17 patients who later progressed to ophthalmopathy. What the authors observed across the whole study: Ophthalmopathy was separated from stable hyperthyroidism by a 13 V-J signature model, with about 88% sensitivity and about 84% specificity obtained in cross-validation and 80%/75% obtained in testing. No statistical method was used to set the sample size in advance, and investigators knew the group allocation. Most expanded thyroid clonotypes (frequency above 0.001) were also found in blood, which suggests that blood repertoires may mirror thyroid immune responses. In validation, the model predicted progression to ophthalmopathy with over 60% sensitivity and less than 80% specificity, a median of 6.5 months before onset.

Hyperthyroidism patients were aged 18 to 65 years and newly diagnosed, with disease duration of less than 2 months. Exclusion was applied to patients with uncontrolled infections, other autoimmune diseases, pregnancy or lactation. Clinical symptoms, serum thyroxine and TRAb, thyroid ultrasound, and orbital computed tomography formed the basis for the diagnoses. For progressor patients, blood was drawn at the first diagnosis of hyperthyroidism, before any ophthalmopathy symptoms had appeared. Ficoll-Paque density gradient centrifugation was used to isolate PBMCs from 9.5 to 10 ml of fresh peripheral blood. Progressor patients were initially diagnosed with Graves' hyperthyroidism and developed ophthalmopathy during follow-up. Total RNA was extracted using Trizol reagent, and RNA quality was assessed on an Agilent 2100 Bioanalyzer.

Input material: blood. The rearrangement combines TRBV2 with TRBJ2-7; the junction holds 8 bases that match TRBD2. The receptor was isolated from a woman between 40 and 50 years old with Graves' hyperthyroidism that later progressed to Graves' ophthalmopathy. The CDR3 is CASSDREGVYEQYF. The DNA reads TGTGCCAGCAGTGACCGGGAGGGCGTTTACGAGCAGTACTTC.